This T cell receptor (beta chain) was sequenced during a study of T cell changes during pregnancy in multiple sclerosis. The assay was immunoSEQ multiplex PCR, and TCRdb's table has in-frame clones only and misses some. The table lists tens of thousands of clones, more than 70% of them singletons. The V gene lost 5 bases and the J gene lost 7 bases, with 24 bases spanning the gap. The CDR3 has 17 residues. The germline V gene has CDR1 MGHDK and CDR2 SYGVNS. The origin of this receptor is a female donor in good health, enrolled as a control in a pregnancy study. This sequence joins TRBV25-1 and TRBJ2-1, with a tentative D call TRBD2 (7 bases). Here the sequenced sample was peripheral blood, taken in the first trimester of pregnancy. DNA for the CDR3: TGTGCCAGCAGTCTCAACCGGGGGGCCGTGGGGAGAAATGAGCAGTTCTTC. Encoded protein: CASSLNRGAVGRNEQFF.